Sequencing of this T cell receptor (beta chain) was carried out in a study of a mutant IDH1 vaccine in newly diagnosed glioma. Study in general: Pretreatment consisted of radiotherapy, temozolomide, or both, with most receiving both.

The CDR3 runs 13 residues. Germline lookup yields CDR1 GTSNPN and CDR2 SVGIG (reference sequence). V was trimmed by 4 bases and J by 7 bases, leaving 11 bases between them. This clone occurred a few times. The antigen remains unidentified. Profiling relied on immunoSEQ multiplex PCR, and the TCRdb table lists in-frame clones only, not all of them. This sample has around 28,000 clones; approximately 82% occur once, and the top ten carry approximately 17%. The time point here: week 23, last vaccination. It was 300 ug of mutant IDH1 20-mer peptide that made up each vaccine dose, given with topical imiquimod. Patients carried new grade 3 or 4 IDH1-mutant astrocytomas lacking nuclear ATRX.

The receptor's source is a woman younger than 45 with glioma. Sequences were derived from PBMCs, sampled from a glioma patient whose treatment included an IDH1 peptide vaccine. The J gene is TRBJ1-6, the V gene TRBV30; no definite D call. Written as DNA, the CDR3 is TGTGCCTGGACCCCATACTCAAATTCACCCCTCCACTTT. Protein sequence: CAWTPYSNSPLHF.